This paragraph covers one TCR beta chain sequence. A few counts support this clonotype. Its target antigen remains unknown. No quality values exist for individual bases; no much larger clone is one base distant. This specimen belongs to a study of T cells after yellow fever vaccination (dated by TCRdb to about 2019). Some background on the complete study: Libraries from fractions with low cell numbers were prepared with the SMART-Seq v4 Ultra Low Input RNA kit. To follow T-cell clones before and after both primary and booster YFV17D yellow fever vaccination, bulk TCR alpha and beta repertoires underwent longitudinal sequencing. Two healthy male donors, one aged 18 to 29 and one aged 30 to 40 years, were included in the cohort. Blood was drawn at multiple timepoints before and after primary and secondary immunization, with bulk PBMC replicates and cell subsets isolated.

The intended sense of this specimen's treatment or condition label: live attenuated yellow fever vaccine strain. A standard Ficoll-Paque protocol was used to isolate PBMCs from peripheral blood. CD4 and CD8 T-cell fractions were isolated with Dynabeads CD4 and CD8 positive selection kits. TriZol was used to extract RNA from bulk PBMCs, from CD4 and CD8 fractions, and from dextramer-positive and dextramer-negative fractions. TCR cDNA was synthesized by 5'RACE template switching, which introduced a universal primer site and unique molecular identifiers. Priming of cDNA synthesis was performed from both the TCR alpha and TCR beta constant segments. Two PCR steps were used to amplify libraries, with sample barcodes and sequencing adapters being added in the second step. Sequencing of libraries was done on Illumina HiSeq 2500 (2x100 bp) or NovaSeq (2x150 bp). The study's processing was this. MIGEC was used to demultiplex reads and collapse the reads into UMI consensus sequences, and MiXCR was used for V(D)J alignment. Clonotypes responding to the vaccine were identified with edgeR on replicate PBMC samples, with the criteria of FDR below 0.01 and a log2 fold change above 5 up to day 15. Each bulk clonotype was labeled CD4 or CD8 based on which sequenced repertoire, CD4 or CD8, contained the clonotype at higher abundance. The public sequencing data were trimmed at Q25 with fastp and processed into clonotypes with MiXCR by TCRdb, which kept only in-frame beta chains. Each entry is one CDR3 protein sequence, shown with its most common DNA and genes. TCRdb, rather than the study authors, made the V and J calls. The sample records about 260,000 distinct CDR3 sequences, 10% to 15% of which are singletons. The ten most abundant clones make up about 0.54% of the sample.

CDR1 and CDR2, looked up from the germline V gene, are SGHTA and FQGNSA. The CDR3 starts with the cysteine, ends with the phenylalanine, and has 14 residues. Only the CDR3 region is kept as DNA, spanning 42 bases read in frame from base 1. V is cut by 1 base and J by 12 bases, and the space between the germline ends is 18 bases. Broad study findings and their caveats: Because the study included only a couple of donors, the extent to which the findings can be generalized is limited. Compared with the primary T-cell response, the secondary T-cell response was weaker but faster, peaking on day 5 rather than day 15. Because abundant contaminating clonotypes from the bulk population could be contained in FACS-sorted repertoires, computational filtering was required. After the booster, most clones that had expanded after primary vaccination were detected again (roughly 95% of CD4 and around nine tenths of CD8), suggesting broad maintenance of memory. A small share of clonotypes occurred in both CD4 and CD8 compartments, likely arising from convergent recombination.

The origin of this receptor is a man younger than 40 who received the YFV17D yellow fever vaccine. The rearranged chain carries TRBV7-2 and TRBJ2-5; the D gene is perhaps TRBD1, from 6 matching bases. The source material was CD4+ T cells sorted from PBMCs, sampled 45 days after the yellow fever booster vaccination. The bases read TGTGCCAGCAGCTTAGGGGGCAGGGGAGCAGAAAAGTACTTC. It codes for CASSLGGRGAEKYF. Full variable domain (CDR3 extended with the reference TRBV7-2 and TRBJ2-5 proteins): GAGVSQSPSNKVTEKGKDVELRCDPISGHTALYWYRQSLGQGLEFLIYFQGNSAPDKSGLPSDRFSAERTGGSVSTLTIQRTQQEDSAVYLCASSLGGRGAEKYFGPGTRLLVL.